This T cell receptor (beta chain) was documented in a study of blood T cell repertoires in COVID-19. As for the study in general: The United States, Italy and Spain provided the acute and convalescent COVID-19 samples. T cells, B-cell-depleted T cells, or PBMCs provided the cDNA or gDNA that served as material.

Authors' processing steps: The authors estimated nucleated cell counts from reference gene primer amplification. Repertoires were generated with immunoSEQ multiplex PCR, while TCRdb's copy carries only in-frame clones and drops some. The V and J calls and clone size come from that table; D and trimming were worked out from the DNA. The table has about 60,000 clones, roughly 88% seen once. CDR3 length: 16 residues. V was clipped by 4 bases and J by 2 bases; unmatched bases: 11. CDR1 and CDR2 from the germline V gene are SQVTM and ANQGSEA. Patients of the Seattle cohort, enrolled during active infection, were followed longitudinally.

The clonotype comes from a man younger than 45 with COVID-19, enrolled during active disease. The chain recombines TRBV29-1 with TRBJ2-5; 9 nucleotides line up with TRBD2. Sample: peripheral blood. The CDR3 coding sequence is TGCAGCGTTGTCCCTCGACTAGCGGCCCTTCAAGAGACCCAGTACTTC. Its protein product is CSVVPRLAALQETQYF.